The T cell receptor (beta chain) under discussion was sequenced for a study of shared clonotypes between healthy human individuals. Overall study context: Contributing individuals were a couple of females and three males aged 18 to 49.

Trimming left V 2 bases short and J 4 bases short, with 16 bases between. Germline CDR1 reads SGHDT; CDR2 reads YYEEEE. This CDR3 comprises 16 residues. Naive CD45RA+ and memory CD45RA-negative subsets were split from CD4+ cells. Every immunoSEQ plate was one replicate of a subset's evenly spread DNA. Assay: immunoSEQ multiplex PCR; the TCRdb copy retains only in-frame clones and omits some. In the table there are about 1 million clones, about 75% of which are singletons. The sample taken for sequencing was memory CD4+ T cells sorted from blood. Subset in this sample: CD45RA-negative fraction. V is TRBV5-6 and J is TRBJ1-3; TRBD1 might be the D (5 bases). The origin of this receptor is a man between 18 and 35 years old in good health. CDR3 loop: CASSFPQGSGGNTIYF. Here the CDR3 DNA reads TGTGCCAGCAGCTTCCCTCAGGGTTCGGGCGGAAACACCATATATTTT.